Listed below are T cell receptor beta chains from one sample, sequenced in a study of human T cells and chemical hapten exposure. TCRdb re-derived calls from the RACE reads in MiXCR, one entry per CDR3 protein. The repertoire holds roughly 150,000 distinct CDR3 sequences, with about 11% as singletons. Sequencing was performed on whole blood, taken in connection with sensitization to the hapten diphenylcyclopropenone (DPC). All receptors derive from a woman aged 45-65 years with alopecia areata. Some clones in this sample may be carry-over from other donors' samples. CDR3s include the opening cysteine and the closing phenylalanine or tryptophan. D genes are given only for firm matches. The listing skips clone size in some rows; elsewhere it reads once, few, many or a size class.

v_call: TRBV6-5; d_call: -; cdr3_length: 14; clone_size: -; j_call: TRBJ2-5; cdr3_nt: TGTGCCAGCAGTTACGGGGAGCCAAGGGGGACCCAGTACTTC; cdr3_aa: CASSYGEPRGTQYF
v_call: TRBV5-5; d_call: -; cdr3_length: 17; clone_size: few; j_call: TRBJ2-1; cdr3_nt: TGTGCCAGCAGCTTGGTGGGTGCTGCGTTTTCCTACAATGAGCAGTTCTTC; cdr3_aa: CASSLVGAAFSYNEQFF
v_call: TRBV6-5; d_call: -; cdr3_length: 15; clone_size: many; j_call: TRBJ2-3; cdr3_nt: TGTGCCAGCAGTTACAGGGATAGGGGCACAGATACGCAGTATTTT; cdr3_aa: CASSYRDRGTDTQYF
v_call: TRBV13; d_call: -; cdr3_length: 16; clone_size: few; j_call: TRBJ2-3; cdr3_nt: TGTGCCAGCAGTCGCCTCGGACAGCTAAGCACAGATACGCAGTATTTT; cdr3_aa: CASSRLGQLSTDTQYF
v_call: TRBV20-1; d_call: -; cdr3_length: 15; clone_size: many; j_call: TRBJ1-2; cdr3_nt: TGCAGTGCTAGAGATCACGGGGGATCTAACTATGGCTACACCTTC; cdr3_aa: CSARDHGGSNYGYTF
v_call: TRBV24-1; d_call: -; cdr3_length: 16; clone_size: -; j_call: TRBJ1-5; cdr3_nt: TGTGCCACCAGTGCCCCTGGGCCACGAGGGGATCAGCCCCAGCATTTT; cdr3_aa: CATSAPGPRGDQPQHF
v_call: TRBV12-3/TRBV12-4; d_call: -; cdr3_length: 11; clone_size: few; j_call: TRBJ1-2; cdr3_nt: TGTGCCAGCAGTCAGGGTTTGGGCTACACCTTC; cdr3_aa: CASSQGLGYTF
v_call: TRBV28; d_call: TRBD2; cdr3_length: 18; clone_size: -; j_call: TRBJ2-5; cdr3_nt: TGTGCCAGCAGTTCGCCCGGGACTAGCGGGAGGACCCAAGAGACCCAGTACTTC; cdr3_aa: CASSSPGTSGRTQETQYF
v_call: TRBV7-6; d_call: TRBD2; cdr3_length: 17; clone_size: -; j_call: TRBJ2-1; cdr3_nt: TGTGCCAGCAGCTTGGGACTAGCGGGAGGTGGGGACAATGAGCAGTTCTTC; cdr3_aa: CASSLGLAGGGDNEQFF
v_call: TRBV7-2; d_call: -; cdr3_length: 16; clone_size: -; j_call: TRBJ2-5; cdr3_nt: TGTGCCAGCAGCCGCTCTCTTTTAGGAACAAAAGAGACCCAGTACTTC; cdr3_aa: CASSRSLLGTKETQYF
v_call: TRBV12-3/TRBV12-4; d_call: -; cdr3_length: 15; clone_size: -; j_call: TRBJ2-3; cdr3_nt: TGTGCCAGCAGCCACTCGAGGGGGTTGGCAGATACGCAGTATTTT; cdr3_aa: CASSHSRGLADTQYF
v_call: TRBV7-7; d_call: -; cdr3_length: 14; clone_size: -; j_call: TRBJ2-1; cdr3_nt: TGTGCTAGCTCCCGCGGAGGGGAAAACAATGAGCAGTTCTTC; cdr3_aa: CASSRGGENNEQFF
v_call: TRBV30; d_call: -; cdr3_length: 13; clone_size: few; j_call: TRBJ2-3; cdr3_nt: TGTGCCTGGAGGTGGTTAAGCACAGATACGCAGTATTTT; cdr3_aa: CAWRWLSTDTQYF
v_call: TRBV6-2/TRBV6-3; d_call: -; cdr3_length: 13; clone_size: -; j_call: TRBJ1-1; cdr3_nt: TGTGCCAGCATGGACACCATGAACACTGAAGCTTTCTTT; cdr3_aa: CASMDTMNTEAFF
v_call: TRBV28; d_call: -; cdr3_length: 12; clone_size: few; j_call: TRBJ2-7; cdr3_nt: TGTGCCAGCAGTTCCCCAGGAGACGAGCAGTACTTC; cdr3_aa: CASSSPGDEQYF
v_call: TRBV14; d_call: TRBD2; cdr3_length: 16; clone_size: few; j_call: TRBJ2-1; cdr3_nt: TGTGCCAGCAGCCAAGGAATTCTAGCGGGAGGGAATGAGCAGTTCTTC; cdr3_aa: CASSQGILAGGNEQFF
v_call: TRBV5-1; d_call: -; cdr3_length: 13; clone_size: few; j_call: TRBJ1-5; cdr3_nt: TGCGCCAGCAGCTTTGATCCCGATCAGCCCCAGCATTTT; cdr3_aa: CASSFDPDQPQHF
v_call: TRBV29-1; d_call: -; cdr3_length: 10; clone_size: few; j_call: TRBJ2-7; cdr3_nt: TGCAGCGTTGAAGAGGAAGAGCAGTACTTC; cdr3_aa: CSVEEEEQYF
v_call: TRBV27; d_call: TRBD1; cdr3_length: 14; clone_size: -; j_call: TRBJ1-5; cdr3_nt: TGTGCCAGCAGTTCTCCGACAGGGTCCGAGCCCCGGCATTTT; cdr3_aa: CASSSPTGSEPRHF
v_call: TRBV6-6; d_call: TRBD1; cdr3_length: 14; clone_size: few; j_call: TRBJ1-4; cdr3_nt: TGTGCCAGCAGTTACGGGACAGGGATGAAAAAACTGTTTTTT; cdr3_aa: CASSYGTGMKKLFF
v_call: TRBV20-1; d_call: TRBD1; cdr3_length: 14; clone_size: -; j_call: TRBJ1-5; cdr3_nt: TGCAGTGCTGTGGACAGGGCTCGCAATCAGCCCCAGCATTTT; cdr3_aa: CSAVDRARNQPQHF
v_call: TRBV25-1; d_call: -; cdr3_length: 12; clone_size: few; j_call: TRBJ2-3; cdr3_nt: TGTGCCAGCAGTCCCGCCGGAGATACGCAGTATTTT; cdr3_aa: CASSPAGDTQYF
v_call: TRBV7-9; d_call: -; cdr3_length: 14; clone_size: -; j_call: TRBJ1-5; cdr3_nt: TGTGCCAGCAGCCTCCGGGGTAGGGATCAGCCCCAGCATTTT; cdr3_aa: CASSLRGRDQPQHF
v_call: TRBV21-1; d_call: -; cdr3_length: 17; clone_size: few; j_call: TRBJ2-3; cdr3_nt: TGTGCCAGCAGCAAAGCGCTGGCTAGCGGGAGGTCAGATACGCAGTATTTT; cdr3_aa: CASSKALASGRSDTQYF
v_call: TRBV12-3/TRBV12-4; d_call: -; cdr3_length: 13; clone_size: -; j_call: TRBJ1-6; cdr3_nt: TGTGCCAGCAGAGGAAGCGCAAATTCACCCCTCCACTTT; cdr3_aa: CASRGSANSPLHF
v_call: TRBV11-2; d_call: TRBD2; cdr3_length: 16; clone_size: few; j_call: TRBJ2-1; cdr3_nt: TGTGCCAGCAACCCCCCGGGAGCGGGAGGAGAAGGTGAGCAGTTCTTC; cdr3_aa: CASNPPGAGGEGEQFF
v_call: TRBV12-3/TRBV12-4; d_call: TRBD1; cdr3_length: 14; clone_size: many; j_call: TRBJ1-5; cdr3_nt: TGTGCCAGCAGTTGGGGACAGTCCCGACGAGCCCAGCATTTT; cdr3_aa: CASSWGQSRRAQHF
v_call: TRBV7-3; d_call: TRBD2; cdr3_length: 15; clone_size: -; j_call: TRBJ2-7; cdr3_nt: TGTGCCAGCAGCTTAATGGCGGGAGTCCTGGGTGAGCAGTACTTC; cdr3_aa: CASSLMAGVLGEQYF
v_call: TRBV6-5; d_call: -; cdr3_length: 15; clone_size: -; j_call: TRBJ2-1; cdr3_nt: TGTGCCAGCAGTTACGGGGACCTCTCCTACAATGAGCAGTTCTTC; cdr3_aa: CASSYGDLSYNEQFF
v_call: TRBV15; d_call: -; cdr3_length: 15; clone_size: few; j_call: TRBJ2-1; cdr3_nt: TGTGCCACCAGCAGGGGACAAAGCTCCTACAATGAGCAGTTCTTC; cdr3_aa: CATSRGQSSYNEQFF
v_call: TRBV28; d_call: TRBD2; cdr3_length: 16; clone_size: few; j_call: TRBJ2-5; cdr3_nt: TGTGCCAGCAGTTCTGCTTCGGCTAGCGGCCAAGAGACCCAGTACTTC; cdr3_aa: CASSSASASGQETQYF
v_call: TRBV20-1; d_call: -; cdr3_length: 15; clone_size: many; j_call: TRBJ2-4; cdr3_nt: TGCAGTGCCCGTAATTTAGACAGGGCCAAAAACATTCAGTACTTC; cdr3_aa: CSARNLDRAKNIQYF
v_call: TRBV12-3/TRBV12-4; d_call: -; cdr3_length: 14; clone_size: many; j_call: TRBJ1-5; cdr3_nt: TGTGCCAGCAGCCCGGGACCGCCTTATCAGCCCCAGCATTTT; cdr3_aa: CASSPGPPYQPQHF
v_call: TRBV12-3/TRBV12-4; d_call: -; cdr3_length: 11; clone_size: many; j_call: TRBJ2-7; cdr3_nt: TGTGCCAGCAGCCCGAACTACGAGCAGTACTTC; cdr3_aa: CASSPNYEQYF